A single sample is the source of the 10 T cell receptor beta chains below, sequenced in a study of T cell repertoires in cytomegalovirus infection. TCRdb redid the calling of the reads with MiXCR, one entry per CDR3 protein. The repertoire holds about 330,000 distinct CDR3 sequences, with more than 9% as singletons. Sequences were obtained from PBMCs. These receptors originate from a human donor in good health (CMV status not recorded). Some clones in this sample may be carry-over from other donors' samples.

This clonotype was counted many times. CDR3 coding DNA: TGTGCCAGCAGCCCCCCGGGGGAAAACATTCAGTACTTC. Amino acids: CASSPPGENIQYF. The chain uses TRBV5-4 and TRBJ2-4; weak D call: TRBD2 (6 bases). V was trimmed by 4 bases and J by 5 bases, leaving 10 bases between them. The CDR3 is 13 amino acids. Germline V CDR1 and CDR2: SGHNT, YYREEE (reference sequence). Combining the CDR3 with reference TRBV5-4 and TRBJ2-4 gives the whole variable domain ETGVTQSPTHLIKTRGQQVTLRCSSQSGHNTVSWYQQALGQGPQFIFQYYREEENGRGNFPPRFSGLQFPNYSSELNVNALELDDSALYLCASSPPGENIQYFGAGTRLSVL.

In this sample, this clonotype turned up a few times. The V call is TRBV5-1, the J call TRBJ2-7, with TRBD1 identical over 10 bases. There are 13 residues in the CDR3. In germline, CDR1 is SGHRS, CDR2 YFSETQ. Unmatched junction bases numbered 6, after V lost 7 bases and J lost 5 bases. This CDR3 is CASGDRGFHEQYF. Here the CDR3 DNA reads TGCGCCAGCGGGGACAGGGGATTCCACGAGCAGTACTTC.

The genes are TRBV11-2 and TRBJ1-6; no clear D. The V gene's germline CDR1 is SGHAT and CDR2 FQNNGV. The CDR3 sequence is 15 residues long. V was pared by 2 bases and J by 6 bases, with 11 bases between. CDR3 residues: CASSLTGDFNSPLHF. CDR3 DNA sequence: TGTGCCAGCAGCTTAACCGGGGATTTTAATTCACCCCTCCACTTT.

This clonotype was seen only a few times. The junction departs from the called germline gene at one end, perhaps through a read error. The V and J genes are TRBV7-2 and TRBJ1-3, with D maybe TRBD1 (5 bases). Germline V CDR1 and CDR2: SGHTA, FQGNSA. This CDR3 has 16 amino acids. CDR3 sequence: CASSPWGTSSGNTIDF. CDR3 in DNA: TGTGCCAGCAGTCCCTGGGGGACTAGCTCTGGAAACACCATAGATTTT.

V and J are TRBV7-2 and TRBJ2-3; tentatively, D is TRBD2 (5 bases). The CDR3 extends over 13 amino acids. Germline V CDR1 and CDR2: SGHTA, FQGNSA. V gave up 5 bases and J gave up 6 bases, with 12 bases separating them. The CDR3 DNA follows: TGTGCCAGCAGCCCGGGGAGAGTGGATACGCAGTATTTT. Protein sequence: CASSPGRVDTQYF.

In its sample, this clonotype was seen many times. This sequence joins TRBV28 and TRBJ1-5, with TRBD1 as a possible D gene (6 bases). Germline CDR1 and CDR2: MDHEN and SYDVKM. The CDR3 consists of 13 residues. V lost 7 bases, J lost 6 bases, and 13 bases lay in between. CDR3 sequence reads: CASTSTGFQPQHF. Here the CDR3 DNA reads TGTGCCAGCACCTCCACAGGGTTTCAGCCCCAGCATTTT.

V gene TRBV23-1 combines with J gene TRBJ1-5; D uncertain. TRBV23-1 is noted as an ORF with a role that remains uncertain. The CDR3 has 17 residues. The germline V and J ends were trimmed by 0 bases and 8 bases, with 20 bases remaining between them. The CDR3 DNA sequence: TGCGCCAGCAGTCAATCGGCCGTATGGGGTTCCCCGAAGCCCCAGCATTTT. It yields the protein CASSQSAVWGSPKPQHF.

This clonotype has ten or more counts. V is TRBV19 and J is TRBJ1-2, with 11 positions matching TRBD1. CDR1 is LNHDA and CDR2 is SQIVND in the germline V gene (reference sequence). With V trimmed by 5 bases and J by 6 bases, 5 bases remained unmatched. The length of the CDR3 is 14 residues. In nucleotides, the CDR3 is TGTGCCAGTAGTTCATCGGGACAGGGGGATGGCTACACCTTC. This sequence encodes CASSSSGQGDGYTF.

This clonotype has only a few counts. This chain connects TRBV12-5 to TRBJ2-5, with 8 bases lining up with TRBD2. J lost 5 bases, V lost 6 bases, and 17 bases had no gene match. The CDR3 has 17 residues. Germline V gene data show CDR1 as LGHNT and CDR2 as FRNRAP. In DNA, the CDR3 is TGTGCTAGTGGCCCTCCCTTAGCGGGGCCTTTGGGTGAGACCCAGTACTTC. As protein: CASGPPLAGPLGETQYF. Full variable domain (remainder filled in from reference TRBV12-5 and TRBJ2-5): DARVTQTPRHKVTEMGQEVTMRCQPILGHNTVFWYRQTMMQGLELLAYFRNRAPLDDSGMPKDRFSAEMPDATLATLKIQPSEPRDSAVYFCASGPPLAGPLGETQYFGPGTRLLVL.

The chain uses TRBV27 and TRBJ2-1; a possible D gene is TRBD2 (6 bases). Germline values: CDR1 MNHEY, CDR2 SMNVEV (reference sequence). This CDR3 has 15 residues. V was trimmed by 7 bases and J by 5 bases, leaving 18 bases between them. The CDR3 spells CASTPEGRWDNEQFF. The CDR3 DNA reads TGTGCCAGCACCCCGGAGGGGAGATGGGACAATGAGCAGTTCTTC.